The rows below give T cell receptor beta chains drawn from one sample of a study of T cells in Graves' hyperthyroidism and ophthalmopathy. TCRdb recomputed calls from the multiplex PCR reads with MiXCR, one row per CDR3 protein. The sample yields some 270,000 distinct CDR3 sequences, approximately 15% seen once. Sequenced: blood. The receptors here all came from a woman between 35 and 50 years old with Graves' hyperthyroidism. CDR3s include the opening cysteine and the closing phenylalanine or tryptophan. The D gene is left open where the match is weak. A row's size may be missing; if present it is once, few, many or a size class.

V gene,D gene,J gene,clone size,CDR3 DNA,CDR3 protein
TRBV11-2,-,TRBJ2-5,many,TGTGCCAGCAGCCAGGCGGAGACCCAGTACTTC,CASSQAETQYF
TRBV28,TRBD2,TRBJ2-5,few,TGTGCCAGCAGCCTCGGACTAGCGGGAAACTTACAAGAGACCCAGTACTTC,CASSLGLAGNLQETQYF
TRBV7-9,-,TRBJ1-1,many,TGTGCCAGCAGCCCACTGGAGATCATGAACACTGAAGCTTTCTTT,CASSPLEIMNTEAFF
TRBV10-2,-,TRBJ2-5,few,TGCGCCAGCGGATACAGGGTTGGTGGAGAGACCCAGTACTTC,CASGYRVGGETQYF
TRBV28,-,TRBJ2-4,few,TGTGCCAGCAGTTTAGCTGGTGTACTCGGGGACATTCAGTACTTC,CASSLAGVLGDIQYF
TRBV11-2,-,TRBJ2-3,many,TGTGCCAGCAGCCTCGGGCTAGCGACTAGCACAGATACGCAGTATTTT,CASSLGLATSTDTQYF
TRBV28,-,TRBJ1-2,many,TGTGCCACTATATATCCGAGTCCTGGCTATGGCTACACCTTC,CATIYPSPGYGYTF
TRBV5-5,-,TRBJ1-3,-,TGTGCCAGCAGCTTGGTGGGGGGCTCTGGAAACACCATATATTTT,CASSLVGGSGNTIYF
TRBV2,-,TRBJ2-1,many,TGTGCCAGCAGTCCGACTACACTACAGGGGCAGTTCTTC,CASSPTTLQGQFF
TRBV3-1,-,TRBJ1-4,-,TGTGCCAGCAGCCAAACCGGGACTAATGAAAAACTGTTTTTT,CASSQTGTNEKLFF
TRBV19,-,TRBJ1-2,few,TGTGCCAGTCCTAAGGGATCCGGGGTAGGTGGCTACACCTTC,CASPKGSGVGGYTF
TRBV27,TRBD2,TRBJ2-5,many,TGTGCCAGCAGTTCCGAGCGGGAGGAAGAGACCCAGTACTTC,CASSSEREEETQYF
TRBV10-3,-,TRBJ1-5,many,TGTGCCATCAGTGAGAGGGGCGGAAGCAATCAGCCCCAGCATTTT,CAISERGGSNQPQHF
TRBV6-2/TRBV6-3,TRBD2,TRBJ2-2,-,TGTGCCAGCAGTATCTGGACTAGCGGGAGCGAATTTGCCGGGGAGCTGTTTTTT,CASSIWTSGSEFAGELFF
TRBV7-2,-,TRBJ2-1,many,TGTGCCAGCAGCTTTAGGGTGTTGGATGAGCAGTTCTTC,CASSFRVLDEQFF
TRBV7-8,-,TRBJ1-3,many,TGTGCCAGCAGCTTAGGCCATGGCTCTGGAAACACCATATATTTT,CASSLGHGSGNTIYF
TRBV20-1,TRBD2,TRBJ2-2,many,TGCAGTGCTAGACCGGGACTAGCGGGAGGGTCGACCGGGGAGCTGTTTTTT,CSARPGLAGGSTGELFF
TRBV19,TRBD2,TRBJ2-2,few,TGTGCCAGTAGTATAAGCGGGAGGGCCGCCGGGGAGCTGTTTTTT,CASSISGRAAGELFF
TRBV11-3,TRBD1,TRBJ1-6,many,TGTGCCAGCAGCACCGGACAGGGCATTAATTCACCCCTCCACTTT,CASSTGQGINSPLHF
TRBV20-1,TRBD2,TRBJ2-3,many,TGCAGTGCTAGTGGGACTAGCGGGACCTATAATACGCAGTATTTT,CSASGTSGTYNTQYF
TRBV7-8,-,TRBJ1-2,-,TGTGCCAGCAGCTTAGCCCAGTCTAACTATGGCTACACCTTC,CASSLAQSNYGYTF
TRBV18,TRBD1,TRBJ1-1,few,TGTGCCAGCTCACCGGAGACAGGGTACACTGAAGCTTTCTTT,CASSPETGYTEAFF
TRBV30,TRBD1,TRBJ1-5,many,TGTGCCTGGAGTGTAGCAGGGGGCGGACCTGGCAATCAGCCCCAGCATTTT,CAWSVAGGGPGNQPQHF
TRBV13,-,TRBJ2-7,many,TGTGCCAGCAGCAACCGGACGTTATACGAGCAGTACTTC,CASSNRTLYEQYF
TRBV6-1,TRBD1,TRBJ2-1,few,TGTGCCAGCGGAAAAGGGACAGTTAACAATGAGCAGTTCTTC,CASGKGTVNNEQFF
TRBV27,-,TRBJ2-1,many,TGTGCCAGCAGTTTCTCTTCGGCCGTACTTGAGCAGTTCTTC,CASSFSSAVLEQFF
TRBV20-1,-,TRBJ2-2,many,TGCAGTGCTCCTAATTTGCGGAGTAACACCGGGGAGCTGTTTTTT,CSAPNLRSNTGELFF
TRBV28,TRBD2,TRBJ2-1,many,TGTGCCAGCAGTTTAATAGGGCGGGAGGGGGGCAATGAGCAGTTCTTC,CASSLIGREGGNEQFF
TRBV7-9,-,TRBJ1-1,-,TGTGCCAGCAGCGCTCCCGACTTGAACACTGAAGCTTTCTTT,CASSAPDLNTEAFF
TRBV13,-,TRBJ1-4,many,TGTGCCAGCAGCTTAGCGACTGGGGGAAAACTGTTTTTT,CASSLATGGKLFF
TRBV6-1,-,TRBJ1-2,few,TGTGCCAGCAGCAAGAGCCGCGGGGATGGCTACACCTTC,CASSKSRGDGYTF
TRBV28,TRBD1,TRBJ2-5,many,TGTGCCAGCAGGGACAGGGGGTTCCCCCAAGAGACCCAGTACTTC,CASRDRGFPQETQYF
TRBV7-9,TRBD1,TRBJ1-6,many,TGTGCCAGCAGCCGACAGGGCGATTCACCCCTCCACTTT,CASSRQGDSPLHF
TRBV12-3/TRBV12-4,TRBD2,TRBJ2-1,many,TGTGCCACCTCCCCGAGCGGGAACTTCAATGAGCAGTTCTTC,CATSPSGNFNEQFF
TRBV25-1,TRBD1,TRBJ2-5,many,TGTGCCAGCAGTGAGGGGACAGGGGGCCGGGAGACCCAGTACTTC,CASSEGTGGRETQYF
TRBV6-5,TRBD2,TRBJ2-5,few,TGTGCCAGCAGTTACTCGGGCGGGAGTGGCCAAGAGACCCAGTACTTC,CASSYSGGSGQETQYF
TRBV3-1,-,TRBJ2-7,many,TGTGCCAGCAGCCGCCGGGGGAACAGCGAGCAGTACTTC,CASSRRGNSEQYF
TRBV18,TRBD1,TRBJ1-2,many,TGTGCCAGCTCACAAGACAGGGGTGACGGCTACACCTTC,CASSQDRGDGYTF
TRBV3-1,TRBD2,TRBJ2-5,many,TGTGCCAGCAGCCAAGATACAACTAGCGGGTTTCAAGAGACCCAGTACTTC,CASSQDTTSGFQETQYF
TRBV7-9,TRBD2,TRBJ2-1,-,TGTGCCAGCAGCCCAGTGGGCGGGAGTTATGATGAGCAGTTCTTC,CASSPVGGSYDEQFF
TRBV6-1,TRBD2,TRBJ2-5,-,TGTGCCAGCGCGGGACTACAGTCCCAAGAGACCCAGTACTTC,CASAGLQSQETQYF
TRBV12-3/TRBV12-4,TRBD1,TRBJ1-6,many,TGTGCCAGCAGTCGGGACAGCTATAATTCACCCCTCCACTTT,CASSRDSYNSPLHF
TRBV11-3,TRBD1,TRBJ2-7,many,TGTGCCAGCAGTTCGGACAGGGGGTTATACGAGCAGTACTTC,CASSSDRGLYEQYF
TRBV20-1,TRBD1,TRBJ2-4,many,TGCAGTGCTAGAAGGGGACAGGGACGGGGAAACATTCAGTACTTC,CSARRGQGRGNIQYF
TRBV7-8,TRBD1,TRBJ1-5,many,TGTGCCAGCAGCCTAGAGACAGGGGGCAAGAGCAATCAGCCCCAGCATTTT,CASSLETGGKSNQPQHF
TRBV6-6,-,TRBJ2-7,many,TGTGCCAGCAGTTACCCCTCTACTAGCGAGCAGTACTTC,CASSYPSTSEQYF
TRBV18,-,TRBJ1-1,many,TGTGCCAGCTCACCACCGAGGTATGAAGCTTTCTTT,CASSPPRYEAFF
TRBV18,-,TRBJ2-1,once,TGTGCCAGCTCACCGTGGGTCCCGTACAATGAGCAGTTCTTC,CASSPWVPYNEQFF
TRBV28,-,TRBJ1-2,few,TGTGCCAGCAGTTACGGGCTACAGGTACGAGGCTACACCTTC,CASSYGLQVRGYTF
TRBV5-6,-,TRBJ2-7,-,TGTGCCAGCAGCTTTGGGATCTACGAGCAGTACTTC,CASSFGIYEQYF
TRBV11-2,TRBD1,TRBJ1-4,many,TGTGCCAGCACGCCCGGGACAGAGAATGAAAAACTGTTTTTT,CASTPGTENEKLFF
TRBV3-1,-,TRBJ2-5,many,TGTGCCAGCAGCGGCCGGGACGTAGAGACCCAGTACTTC,CASSGRDVETQYF
TRBV6-2/TRBV6-3,TRBD1,TRBJ1-1,-,TGTGCCAGCAGTCAGGGACAGGGGGCGCGGAACACTGAAGCTTTCTTT,CASSQGQGARNTEAFF
TRBV18,TRBD2,TRBJ2-1,many,TGTGCCAGCTCACCAACGGCTAGCGGGAGTGCTGAGCAGTTCTTC,CASSPTASGSAEQFF
TRBV2,-,TRBJ1-1,many,TGTGCCAGCAGTGACTCAGGAGACACTGAAGCTTTCTTT,CASSDSGDTEAFF
TRBV2,TRBD1,TRBJ1-5,many,TGTGCCAGCACCCAGGGGGTTAGCAATCAGCCCCAGCATTTT,CASTQGVSNQPQHF
TRBV20-1,TRBD2,TRBJ2-1,many,TGCAGTGCTAGCCACGGACTAGCGGGAGGAGAGCAGTTCTTC,CSASHGLAGGEQFF
TRBV12-3/TRBV12-4,-,TRBJ2-3,many,TGTGCCAGCAGAGCGACTACAGCAGATACGCAGTATTTT,CASRATTADTQYF
TRBV2,-,TRBJ2-1,many,TGTGCCAGCAGTGAAAATTTAGGGTGGGACTTAAGATCCTACAATGAGCAGTTCTTC,CASSENLGWDLRSYNEQFF
TRBV12-3/TRBV12-4,TRBD2,TRBJ2-7,many,TGTGCCAGCAGCCTATGGGGACTAGCGCACGAGCAGTACTTC,CASSLWGLAHEQYF